This T cell receptor (beta chain) was sequenced during a study of CD8+ T cells in alopecia areata. The sequencing template was cDNA reverse transcribed from extracted RNA. TCRdb keeps only in-frame clones here, not all; method: immunoSEQ multiplex PCR. In the table there are over 200,000 clones, around three fifths of which are singletons. V lost 0 bases, J lost 3 bases, and 12 bases lay in between. This CDR3 comprises 15 residues. Germline-derived CDR1 and CDR2 are GTSNPN and SVGIG (reference sequence). Treatment defined: oral pan-JAK inhibitor, 5-10 mg twice daily. This clonotype originated in a human donor with alopecia areata. The chain recombines TRBV30 with TRBJ1-5; tentatively, D is TRBD1 (5 bases). The sample in question was CD4+ T cells sorted from blood, obtained at week 4, from a patient treated with tofacitinib. The CDR3 bases are TGTGCCTGGAGTGTACACGCAGGGCCCAATCAGCCCCAGCATTTT. Its protein product is CAWSVHAGPNQPQHF.